These T cell receptor beta chains were read from a single sample in a study of PD-L1 blockade in urothelial cancer. Sequenced by immunoSEQ multiplex PCR; TCRdb stores in-frame clones only, minus some. The table has about 63,000 clones, about four fifths seen once. The sample consisted of PBMCs, taken around atezolizumab (anti-PD-L1) treatment. Receptors were obtained from a man in his 70s with urothelial cancer. The CDR3 runs from the conserved cysteine through the conserved F or W. Each record gives: J gene, clone size, D gene, V gene, CDR3 protein, CDR3 DNA. A D gene is named only where the DNA matches it firmly. Size values are once, few and many counts, or a class for expanded clones, and some rows have none.

j_gene: TRBJ2-3
abundance: .
d_gene: TRBD2
v_gene: TRBV7-9
CDR3aa: CASSSPPRTSGGHTQYF
CDR3nt: TGTGCCAGCAGCTCCCCTCCTAGGACTAGCGGGGGACATACGCAGTATTTT

j_gene: TRBJ2-1
abundance: .
d_gene: .
v_gene: TRBV5-8
CDR3aa: CASSPLLSSYNEQFF
CDR3nt: TGTGCCAGCAGTCCCCTCCTAAGCTCCTACAATGAGCAGTTCTTC

j_gene: TRBJ2-1
abundance: many
d_gene: .
v_gene: TRBV10-3
CDR3aa: CAISESKGGSYNEQFF
CDR3nt: TGTGCCATCAGTGAGTCGAAAGGGGGATCCTACAATGAGCAGTTCTTC

j_gene: TRBJ1-2
abundance: .
d_gene: .
v_gene: TRBV9
CDR3aa: CASSLPQGNYGYTF
CDR3nt: TGTGCCAGCAGCTTACCACAGGGAAACTATGGCTACACCTTC

j_gene: TRBJ2-6
abundance: .
d_gene: TRBD1
v_gene: TRBV28
CDR3aa: CASRPTGEYSSGANVLTF
CDR3nt: TGTGCCAGCAGACCAACAGGGGAATACTCCTCTGGGGCCAACGTCCTGACTTTC

j_gene: TRBJ1-6
abundance: .
d_gene: TRBD1
v_gene: TRBV2
CDR3aa: CASRGQGSSYNSPLHF
CDR3nt: TGTGCCAGCAGAGGACAGGGGAGCTCCTATAATTCACCCCTCCACTTT

j_gene: TRBJ2-5
abundance: .
d_gene: .
v_gene: TRBV7-3
CDR3aa: CASSPGSGQETQYF
CDR3nt: TGTGCCAGCAGCCCAGGCAGCGGCCAAGAGACCCAGTACTTC

j_gene: TRBJ1-4
abundance: once
d_gene: TRBD1
v_gene: TRBV5-1
CDR3aa: CASSVGQGAPKLFF
CDR3nt: TGCGCCAGCAGCGTTGGACAGGGGGCACCAAAACTGTTTTTT

j_gene: TRBJ2-3
abundance: .
d_gene: .
v_gene: TRBV5-1
CDR3aa: CASSGGAGTDTQYF
CDR3nt: TGCGCCAGCAGCGGCGGGGCAGGCACAGATACGCAGTATTTT

j_gene: TRBJ1-2
abundance: .
d_gene: TRBD1
v_gene: TRBV19
CDR3aa: CASRDGTVRGYTF
CDR3nt: TGTGCCAGTAGGGACGGGACAGTACGCGGCTACACCTTC

j_gene: TRBJ1-2
abundance: .
d_gene: .
v_gene: TRBV19
CDR3aa: CASSPTAGSYGYTF
CDR3nt: TGTGCCAGTAGTCCAACAGCCGGAAGCTATGGCTACACCTTC

j_gene: TRBJ1-3
abundance: .
d_gene: .
v_gene: TRBV7-2
CDR3aa: CASRDVAGYGNTIYF
CDR3nt: TGTGCCAGCAGGGACGTGGCGGGGTATGGAAACACCATATATTTT

j_gene: TRBJ2-4
abundance: .
d_gene: .
v_gene: TRBV21-1
CDR3aa: CASSGRIAGEAKNIQYF
CDR3nt: TGTGCCAGCAGCGGACGAATAGCGGGGGAAGCCAAAAACATTCAGTACTTC